The 30 T cell receptor beta chains listed next were all sequenced from one sample in a study of tissue T cells after allogeneic stem cell transplantation. TCRdb's copy holds only in-frame clones and misses some; the assay was immunoSEQ multiplex PCR. The sample consists of roughly 4,000 clones, roughly 70% of them appearing once. This specimen consisted of left colon tissue, obtained at autopsy. Receptors originate from a male donor aged 60 or over with lung cancer.

This clone has more than one count but fewer than ten. V and J are TRBV7-3 and TRBJ2-1; 15 positions agree with TRBD2. Germline values: CDR1 SGHTA, CDR2 FQGTGA. The CDR3 extends over 17 amino acids. The J segment lost 6 bases and the V segment lost 3 bases, leaving 6 bases of the junction unmatched. CDR3 bases: TGTGCCAGCAGCTTCACCGGACTAGCGGGAGGGCTCAATGAGCAGTTCTTC. Protein product: CASSFTGLAGGLNEQFF.

The chain is built from TRBV18 and TRBJ1-1; D may be TRBD1 (5 bases). This CDR3 region has 13 residues. Looked up from germline, CDR1 is KGHSH and CDR2 is LQKENI. V lost 3 bases, J lost 8 bases, and 13 bases lay in between. CDR3 amino acids: CASSPATAPEAFF. CDR3 coding DNA: TGTGCCAGCTCACCCGCGACAGCACCAGAAGCTTTCTTT.

V usage is TRBV18 and J usage is TRBJ2-4, with 12 bases that match TRBD2. Germline V CDR1 and CDR2: KGHSH, LQKENI. This CDR3 is 15 amino acids long. The V gene end was trimmed by 3 bases and the J gene end by 6 bases; junction bases not matched to a gene: 3. In nucleotides, the CDR3 is TGTGCCAGCTCACCGACTAGCGGGAGATTAAACATTCAGTACTTC. Encoded protein: CASSPTSGRLNIQYF.

The chain employs TRBV5-4 and TRBJ2-3; 12 bases are shared with TRBD2. This CDR3 comprises 16 residues. The germline CDR1 and CDR2 sequences are SGHNT and YYREEE (reference sequence). V was clipped by 0 bases and J by 8 bases; unmatched bases: 7. The CDR3 sequence is CASSLESSGGAGTQYF. The CDR3 DNA follows: TGTGCCAGCAGCTTGGAGTCTAGCGGGGGGGCGGGTACGCAGTATTTT.

There are a few counts of this clone. Here the CDR3 DNA reads TGTGCCAGCGGACTAAACAGGGAAGAGACCCAGTACTTC. It encodes CASGLNREETQYF. The rearrangement uses TRBV11-2 and TRBJ2-5, with D possibly called TRBD1 or TRBD2 (6 bases each). Trimming stripped 8 bases from V and 3 bases from J, with 13 bases between. The CDR3 is made up of 13 amino acids. The germline V gene encodes CDR1 SGHAT and CDR2 FQNNGV. Full variable domain (missing parts from reference TRBV11-2 and TRBJ2-5): EAGVAQSPRYKIIEKRQSVAFWCNPISGHATLYWYQQILGQGPKLLIQFQNNGVVDDSQLPKDRFSAERLKGVDSTLKIQPAKLEDSAVYLCASGLNREETQYFGPGTRLLVL.

The chain carries TRBV27 and TRBJ2-4; 10 positions agree with TRBD1. The V segment lost 6 bases and the J segment 8 bases; nucleotides outside the gene matches: 1. Germline CDR1 and CDR2: MNHEY and SMNVEV (reference sequence). This CDR3 has 12 residues. CDR3 sequence (DNA): TGTGCCAGCAGCGGACAGGGGGACATTCAGTACTTC. It yields the protein CASSGQGDIQYF.

This clone has only a few counts. The chain uses TRBV25-1 and TRBJ2-2; no clear D gene. Germline values: CDR1 MGHDK, CDR2 SYGVNS. V was clipped by 6 bases and J by 5 bases, with 13 bases between them. The CDR3 is made up of 14 amino acids. The CDR3, as DNA: TGTGCCAGCAGCGACTCAGAAGCTACCGGGGAGCTGTTTTTT. Protein product: CASSDSEATGELFF.

The chain has TRBV4-3 and TRBJ2-7; D perhaps matches TRBD1 (8 bases). Per germline, CDR1 LGHNA and CDR2 YSLEER. The CDR3 is made up of 16 amino acids. Trimming removed 4 bases at V and 4 bases at J, with 20 bases between. Here the CDR3 DNA reads TGCGCCAGCAGCCCGGGACTATGGACAGGGCAGTACGAGCAGTACTTC. It specifies CASSPGLWTGQYEQYF.

The J gene is TRBJ2-5, the V gene TRBV6-2 or TRBV6-3; D is uncertain. V was clipped by 0 bases and J by 3 bases, with 2 bases between them. From germline, CDR1 is MNHEY and CDR2 SVGEGT. This CDR3 is 12 amino acids long. CDR3 nucleotides: TGTGCCAGCAGTTACTCTGAAGAGACCCAGTACTTC. It is translated as CASSYSEETQYF.

The chain carries TRBV25-1 and TRBJ1-6, with 7 bases that match TRBD1. Germline values: CDR1 MGHDK, CDR2 SYGVNS. J gave up 7 bases and V 5 bases, and 5 bases lay outside the gene matches. The CDR3 extends over 14 amino acids. CDR3 sequence: CASSKGQLNSPLHF. CDR3 in DNA: TGTGCCAGCAGTAAGGGACAGCTAAATTCACCCCTCCACTTT.

This clone was counted a few times. The V gene is TRBV3-1 (or the pseudogene TRBV3-2), the J gene TRBJ1-2; D gene unclear. This CDR3 is built from 13 residues. Germline CDR1 is LGHDT and CDR2 is YNNKEL (reference sequence). V was trimmed by 2 bases and J by 7 bases, leaving 11 bases between them. In DNA, the CDR3 is TGTGCCAGCAGCCAACCGTCCAGATCTGGCTACACCTTC. Encoded protein: CASSQPSRSGYTF.

The J gene is TRBJ2-7, the V gene TRBV28, with D perhaps assigned TRBD1 or TRBD2 (5 bases each). Trimming stripped 11 bases from V and 2 bases from J, with 16 bases between. There are 13 residues in the CDR3. Germline V CDR1 and CDR2: MDHEN, SYDVKM. This chain's CDR3 is CAVTGTGTYEQYF. In nucleotides, the CDR3 is TGTGCCGTCACCGGGACGGGAACCTACGAGCAGTACTTC.

The rearrangement joins TRBV6-2 or TRBV6-3 to TRBJ2-7; no definite D call. Germline V gene data show CDR1 as MNHEY and CDR2 as SVGEGT. The CDR3 has 14 residues. The V gene lost 5 bases and the J gene lost 3 bases, with 14 bases spanning the gap. This chain's CDR3 is CASSARNQNYEQYF. CDR3 coding DNA: TGTGCCAGCAGTGCCCGAAATCAGAACTACGAGCAGTACTTC.

The rearrangement links TRBV7-6 to TRBJ2-3; 9 nucleotides match TRBD1. This CDR3 has 13 amino acids. V trimming: 3 bases; J trimming: 10 bases; junction bases outside the gene matches: 5. The germline CDR1 and CDR2 sequences are SGHVS and FNYEAQ. CDR3 in DNA: TGTGCCAGCAGCTTGGCACAGGGGGCCCCGCAGTATTTT. It codes for CASSLAQGAPQYF.

This chain links TRBV10-1 with TRBJ2-1; 14 bases align to TRBD2. The CDR3 spans 15 residues. Trimming took 4 bases from V and 4 from J; bases not matched to a gene: 0. Germline lookup yields CDR1 WNHNN and CDR2 SYGVQD (reference sequence). CDR3 DNA sequence: TGCGCCAGCAGTGGACTAGCGGGGGGGTACAATGAGCAGTTCTTC. Its protein product is CASSGLAGGYNEQFF.

This clone has just a few counts. This chain joins TRBV11-1 and TRBJ2-7; no reliable D call. Per germline, CDR1 SGHAT and CDR2 FQDESV (reference sequence). The length of the CDR3 is 12 residues. V lost 5 bases, J lost 4 bases, and 9 bases lay in between. CDR3 DNA: TGTGCCAGCAGCCCGTCTAGTTACGAGCAGTACTTC. Translating gives CASSPSSYEQYF.

This clone has a handful of counts. V usage is TRBV14 and J usage is TRBJ2-7, with a tentative D call TRBD1 (6 bases). The CDR3 runs to 13 residues. Germline CDR1 reads SGHDN; CDR2 reads FVKESK. Trimming removed 6 bases at V and 0 bases at J, with 9 bases between. The CDR3, as DNA: TGTGCCAGCAGGGACAGTAGCTCCTACGAGCAGTACTTC. Translation gives CASRDSSSYEQYF. Together with reference TRBV14 and TRBJ2-7, the CDR3 gives the full variable domain: EAGVTQFPSHSVIEKGQTVTLRCDPISGHDNLYWYRRVMGKEIKFLLHFVKESKQDESGMPNNRFLAERTGGTYSTLKVQPAELEDSGVYFCASRDSSSYEQYFGPGTRLTVT.

J is TRBJ1-1 and V is TRBV6-4; D is uncertain. This CDR3 comprises 14 residues. V gave up 4 bases and J gave up 1 base, with 10 bases separating them. Germline V gene sequence: CDR1 MRHNA, CDR2 SNTAGT. The CDR3 coding sequence is TGTGCCAGCAGTGCCTCCCCGGGGAACACTGAAGCTTTCTTT. As protein: CASSASPGNTEAFF.

The chain joins TRBV11-1 to TRBJ1-2, with D possibly matching TRBD1 (5 bases). The CDR3 consists of 12 residues. V shed 3 bases and J shed 8 bases, with 10 bases lying between them. Germline values: CDR1 SGHAT, CDR2 FQDESV (reference sequence). CDR3 in DNA: TGTGCCAGCAGCTTGGGCAGGGACGGCTACACCTTC. It is translated as CASSLGRDGYTF.

This chain links TRBV7-9 with TRBJ2-7; a weak D match, TRBD2 (6 bases). This CDR3 comprises 15 residues. Germline CDR1 SEHNR, CDR2 FQNEAQ (reference sequence). With 2 bases removed from V and 7 bases from J, the gap between germline ends came to 18 bases. CDR3 in amino acids: CASSLSGQRGGEQYF. For the CDR3, the DNA is TGTGCCAGCAGCTTAAGCGGGCAGCGAGGAGGGGAGCAGTACTTC.

V gene TRBV5-1 combines with J gene TRBJ2-5, with 7 bases identical to TRBD2. The CDR3 has 14 residues. Unmatched junction bases numbered 5, after V lost 4 bases and J lost 2 bases. Germline CDR1 is SGHRS and CDR2 is YFSETQ. The CDR3 DNA is TGCGCCAGCAGCGGGGCTAGCGGACAAGAGACCCAGTACTTC. Its translation: CASSGASGQETQYF.

This chain joins TRBV6-6 and TRBJ2-7; 9 nucleotides align to TRBD2. CDR3 length: 14 residues. Germline V gene sequence: CDR1 MNHNY, CDR2 SVGAGI (reference sequence). Trimming took 9 bases from V and 4 from J; bases not matched to a gene: 10. In DNA form, the CDR3 reads TGTGCCAGTTTGAACCAGCGGGGGGTGTACGAGCAGTACTTC. Translation: CASLNQRGVYEQYF.

This clone has only one observation. The chain carries TRBV20-1 and TRBJ2-3; unclear D gene. The CDR3 spans 14 residues. Germline CDR1 and CDR2: DFQATT and SNEGSKA (reference sequence). The ends were cut back, 3 bases at V and 1 base at J, with 11 bases in the middle. The CDR3 sequence: CSASREFGTDTQYF. CDR3 sequence (DNA): TGCAGTGCTAGTAGGGAATTTGGCACAGATACGCAGTATTTT.

This sequence joins TRBV6-2 or TRBV6-3 and TRBJ2-7; D perhaps matches TRBD2 (5 bases). This CDR3 has 14 amino acids. V gave up 5 bases and J gave up 6 bases, with 17 bases separating them. Per the germline V gene, CDR1 is MNHEY and CDR2 is SVGEGT. CDR3 region: CASSQSASWSEQYF. As DNA, the CDR3 is TGTGCCAGCAGTCAATCCGCTAGCTGGTCCGAGCAGTACTTC.

The chain combines TRBV5-6 with TRBJ2-3, with 7 bases that match TRBD2. J gave up 4 bases and V 1 base, and 6 bases lay outside the gene matches. This CDR3 spans 15 amino acids. Germline-derived CDR1 and CDR2 are SGHDT and YYEEEE. The chain's CDR3 is CASSLRTAGADTQYF. The CDR3 coding sequence is TGTGCCAGCAGCTTGAGGACGGCGGGGGCAGATACGCAGTATTTT.

This chain connects TRBV28 to TRBJ2-7, with 7 bases aligning to TRBD2. Germline lookup yields CDR1 MDHEN and CDR2 SYDVKM. The trim removed 4 bases at V and 3 bases at J, leaving 6 bases unmatched. This CDR3 region has 14 residues. In DNA, the CDR3 is TGTGCCAGCAGTTACGTGGGGAGGGGCTACGAGCAGTACTTC. This codes for CASSYVGRGYEQYF.

The V call is TRBV7-6, the J call TRBJ2-3; D is uncertain. The V gene lost 3 bases and the J gene lost 5 bases, with 9 bases spanning the gap. This CDR3 region has 13 residues. Per the germline V gene, CDR1 is SGHVS and CDR2 is FNYEAQ. CDR3 nucleotides: TGTGCCAGCAGCTTTACTCAAGGAGATACGCAGTATTTT. It is translated as CASSFTQGDTQYF.

A few counts support this clone. The chain recombines TRBV24-1 with TRBJ2-1; possible D gene TRBD1, 5 bases. This CDR3 region has 17 residues. CDR1 is KGHDR and CDR2 is SFDVKD in the germline V gene. The germline V and J ends were trimmed by 4 bases and 8 bases, with 23 bases remaining between them. The chain's CDR3 is CATSEDRGASRIDEQFF. The CDR3 DNA reads as TGTGCCACCAGTGAAGATAGGGGTGCGTCCCGGATCGATGAGCAGTTCTTC.

This clone was picked up one time. The rearrangement links TRBV6-4 to TRBJ2-1; TRBD2 aligns across 12 bases. Germline CDR1 reads MRHNA; CDR2 reads SNTAGT. Losses at the gene ends were 5 bases for V and 9 bases for J; bases not matched to a gene: 8. The CDR3 length is 15 residues. CDR3 loop: CASSNLAGGQGEQFF. The CDR3, as DNA: TGTGCCAGCAGTAATCTAGCGGGGGGGCAGGGTGAGCAGTTCTTC.

V gene TRBV11-3 combines with J gene TRBJ1-1; unclear D gene. The germline V and J ends were trimmed by 4 bases and 4 bases, with 13 bases remaining between them. Germline V CDR1 and CDR2: SGHNT, YENEEA. The CDR3 sequence is 14 residues long. CDR3 coding DNA: TGTGCCAGCAGCTCAGATCCTCAAGGCACTGAAGCTTTCTTT. The encoded protein is CASSSDPQGTEAFF.